These T cell receptor beta chains were read from a single sample in a study of cytomegalovirus exposure and HLA in healthy donors. Clones were read by immunoSEQ multiplex PCR, and TCRdb kept only the in-frame ones, dropping some. The sample includes about 120,000 clones, 65% to 80% of them seen just once. What was sequenced was PBMCs. These TCRs come from a female donor in good health and CMV-seronegative. Both conserved end residues are part of each CDR3. A D gene is named only where the DNA matches it firmly. Rows give clone size only sometimes, using once, few, many, or a class for an expanded clone.

j_call	clone_size	v_call	d_call	cdr3_nt	cdr3_aa
TRBJ2-1	.	TRBV6-7	TRBD2	TGTGCCAGCAGTCCCAAAGAAGCCCCGGGACTAGCGGACAATGAGCAGTTCTTC	CASSPKEAPGLADNEQFF
TRBJ2-6	.	TRBV5-5	TRBD1	TGTGCCAGCAGCTTCACAGGGGGCGCGTCAGGGGCCAACGTCCTGACTTTC	CASSFTGGASGANVLTF
TRBJ2-1	.	TRBV10-1	TRBD2	TGCGCCAGCAGTGAAGGACTAGCCCCCATCAATGAGCAGTTCTTC	CASSEGLAPINEQFF
TRBJ2-2	.	TRBV5-6	.	TGTGCCAGCAGCTCCGATAGCAAGAGACAGACGAACACCGGGGAGCTGTTTTTT	CASSSDSKRQTNTGELFF
TRBJ2-3	.	TRBV7-9	TRBD2	TGTGCCAGCAGCCCGCGACTAGCGGGGGTTTTCACAGATACGCAGTATTTT	CASSPRLAGVFTDTQYF
TRBJ2-7	.	TRBV5-8	.	TGTGCCAGCAGGCAGGGCTACGAGCAGTACTTC	CASRQGYEQYF
TRBJ2-1	.	TRBV4-3	.	TGCGCCAGCAGCCAGGACGACAGGTCGGGCTACAATGAGCAGTTCTTC	CASSQDDRSGYNEQFF
TRBJ2-2	.	TRBV9	TRBD2	TGTGCCAGCAGCGAGAGGGCCGGGACTAGCGGGGGGGCACATACCGGGGAGCTGTTTTTT	CASSERAGTSGGAHTGELFF
TRBJ1-2	once	TRBV7-9	.	TGTGCCAGCAGACCTGCGACCAAGGGGAGGATTTATGGCTACACCTTC	CASRPATKGRIYGYTF
TRBJ1-3	.	TRBV9	.	TGTGCCAGCAGCGTAGCAGTCTCTGGAAACACCATATATTTT	CASSVAVSGNTIYF
TRBJ2-1	.	TRBV9	TRBD2	TGTGCCAGCAGCGGGGATAGCGGGGGCCCCTACAATGAGCAGTTCTTC	CASSGDSGGPYNEQFF
TRBJ2-1	.	TRBV7-3	.	TGTGCCAGCAGCTTATCGGGGATTAACAATGAGCAGTTCTTC	CASSLSGINNEQFF
TRBJ2-1	.	TRBV5-6	.	TGTGCCAGCAGCTTGGAGGGCTGGGGGCTTGTCTACAATGAGCAGTTCTTC	CASSLEGWGLVYNEQFF
TRBJ1-2	.	TRBV10-3	TRBD1	TGTGCCATCAGCGCCCAGGGACAGTCCCTTGGGGGCTACACCTTC	CAISAQGQSLGGYTF
TRBJ1-5	.	TRBV19	TRBD1	TGTGCCAGTAGTAGACAGGGGGACCTGAATCAGCCCCAGCATTTT	CASSRQGDLNQPQHF
TRBJ2-7	.	TRBV13	.	TGTGCCAGCAGCGTACTCACAGGGACCCCCTACGAGCAGTACTTC	CASSVLTGTPYEQYF
TRBJ1-2	.	TRBV9	TRBD1	TGTGCCAGCAGCGTAGCCGGGACAGCCTATGGCTACACCTTC	CASSVAGTAYGYTF
TRBJ1-2	.	TRBV6-5	.	TGTGCCAGCAGTTCCCAGGGACTGAATAACTATGGCTACACCTTC	CASSSQGLNNYGYTF
TRBJ2-3	once	TRBV5-1	.	TGCGCCAGCAGCTTGGCCGCGGCCGGCACAGATACGCAGTATTTT	CASSLAAAGTDTQYF
TRBJ1-2	once	TRBV7-2	TRBD1	TGTGCCAGCAGCGAAACAGGGGGAGGCTATGGCTACACCTTC	CASSETGGGYGYTF
TRBJ2-5	.	TRBV7-9	.	TGTGCCAGCAGCTTAGGACAGAACCAAGAGACCCAGTACTTC	CASSLGQNQETQYF
TRBJ2-5	.	TRBV6-1	TRBD1	TGTGCCAGCATGTCGGACAGGTCCACAGAGACCCAGTACTTC	CASMSDRSTETQYF
TRBJ1-2	.	TRBV9	TRBD1	TGTGCCAGCAGAGGACAGGGGGTGGATGGCTACACCTTC	CASRGQGVDGYTF
TRBJ1-4	.	TRBV30	TRBD1	TGTGCCTGGAGTTCGACAGGGCAGAATGAAAAACTGTTTTTT	CAWSSTGQNEKLFF